This T cell receptor beta chain is drawn from a study of blood T cell repertoires in COVID-19. Study-level background: Samples came from the United States, Italy and Spain, spanning acute and convalescent COVID-19. From T cells, B-cell-depleted T cells, or PBMCs came the material, which was cDNA or gDNA.

Per the original methods: Estimates of nucleated cell counts were drawn from the amplification of reference gene primers. Method: immunoSEQ multiplex PCR; TCRdb's copy keeps in-frame clones and lacks some. D and trimming were read from the DNA, whereas the V and J calls and clone size are those reported in that table. The data show 140,000 or so clones, about 90% seen once. The CDR3 runs to 13 residues. Germline V gene lookup returns CDR1 SGHTS and CDR2 YDEGEE. J gave up 4 bases and V 10 bases, and 8 bases lay outside the gene matches. The chain joins TRBV5-8 to TRBJ2-5, with TRBD1 matching over 9 bases. This clonotype was obtained from a man between 50 and 59 years old who had recovered from COVID-19. Sequenced material: peripheral blood. CDR3 DNA: TGTGCCGGTTACAGGGGGCAGGGAGAGACCCAGTACTTC. This sequence encodes CAGYRGQGETQYF.